This T cell receptor (beta chain) derives from a study of long-term antiretroviral therapy in people with HIV. Broader study findings: Clones that had undergone expansion before ART prevailed in the repertoire throughout all time points.

The germline CDR1 and CDR2 sequences are DFQATT and SNEGSKA (reference sequence). The CDR3 length is 11 residues. With V trimmed by 3 bases and J by 10 bases, 5 bases remained unmatched. To note about this clone: Its antigen remains unknown.

Running of the v3.0 immunoSEQ assay took place at survey level. Using immunoSEQ multiplex PCR, the repertoire was profiled, and TCRdb retains in-frame clones only, with some absent. Seen here are some 35,000 clones, about 93% observed once, and the top ten hold roughly 3.6%. Here the sequenced sample was unsorted PBMCs, taken 4.1 years after starting antiretroviral therapy. This sequence was found in a woman in her fifties or sixties with HIV. The rearrangement links TRBV20-1 to TRBJ1-1; 7 bases match TRBD1. In DNA form, the CDR3 reads TGCAGTGCTAGCCGGGACAGTGGAGCTTTCTTT. Its protein product is CSASRDSGAFF.